The 9 T cell receptor beta chains below all came from one sample that was sequenced in a study of identical twins. Each CDR3 protein is one row after TCRdb ran MiXCR on the 5' RACE reads. The sample shows roughly 720,000 distinct CDR3 sequences, roughly 18% of them seen only once. This same sample was also taken into another study, of T cells expressing NK-cell markers.

The sample was PBMCs. The receptor source for this set is a woman aged 18-29 years in good health.

This chain connects TRBV4-2 to TRBJ2-5, with D maybe TRBD1 (5 bases). Trimming stripped 3 bases from V and 4 bases from J, with 15 bases between. The V gene's germline CDR1 is LGHNA and CDR2 YNFKEQ. The CDR3 is 15 amino acids. CDR3 coding DNA: TGTGCCAGCAGCCACCCAGCGATAGGGGTAGAGACCCAGTACTTC. Residues: CASSHPAIGVETQYF.

V is TRBV15 and J is TRBJ2-7; D is undetermined. Germline lookup yields CDR1 LNHNV and CDR2 YYDKDF (reference sequence). V shed 3 bases and J shed 3 bases, with 6 bases lying between them. This CDR3 has 12 amino acids. The CDR3 is CATSSEGYEQYF. CDR3 DNA: TGTGCCACCAGCAGTGAAGGCTACGAGCAGTACTTC.

The chain uses TRBV15 and TRBJ2-5; TRBD2 matches at 10 bases. The CDR3 runs 14 residues. Germline loops: CDR1 LNHNV, CDR2 YYDKDF (reference sequence). V was clipped by 6 bases and J by 2 bases; unmatched bases: 3. DNA for the CDR3: TGTGCCACCAGAGCGGGACTAGCGCAAGAGACCCAGTACTTC. It codes for CATRAGLAQETQYF.

In its sample, this clonotype was seen a few times. The J gene is TRBJ2-7, the V gene TRBV3-1; TRBD2 agrees at 8 bases. This CDR3 region has 15 residues. Germline V gene sequence: CDR1 LGHDT, CDR2 YNNKEL (reference sequence). The trim removed 7 bases at V and 3 bases at J, leaving 11 bases unmatched. In DNA form, the CDR3 reads TGTGCCAGCACCCCCGGCCGCGGGGGGAACTACGAGCAGTACTTC. This gives the protein CASTPGRGGNYEQYF.

The chain couples TRBV27 to TRBJ1-1; D perhaps matches TRBD1 (5 bases). This CDR3 comprises 14 residues. V lost 3 bases, J lost 3 bases, and 11 bases lay in between. Germline V gene data show CDR1 as MNHEY and CDR2 as SMNVEV (reference sequence). The CDR3 here is CASSLLPGDTEAFF. DNA of the CDR3: TGTGCCAGCAGTTTGCTGCCGGGGGACACTGAAGCTTTCTTT.

This clonotype showed up just a few times. The chain carries TRBV5-1 and TRBJ2-1; 10 bases agree with TRBD2. The germline V gene has CDR1 SGHRS and CDR2 YFSETQ. Trimming took 4 bases from V and 6 from J; bases not matched to a gene: 10. The CDR3 contains 16 residues. The CDR3 DNA reads as TGCGCCAGCAGCCCCCCCGCCAGCGGGGGGGCCAATGAGCAGTTCTTC. It codes for CASSPPASGGANEQFF.

This clonotype has only a few counts. The chain joins TRBV15 to TRBJ2-5; D is undetermined. The CDR3 has 15 amino acids. V was trimmed by 1 base and J by 3 bases, leaving 12 bases between them. Germline assignment: CDR1 LNHNV and CDR2 YYDKDF (reference sequence). CDR3: CATSRGSGTEETQYF. CDR3 coding DNA: TGTGCCACCAGCAGAGGTTCCGGCACGGAAGAGACCCAGTACTTC.

This clonotype turned up a few times. V and J are TRBV20-1 and TRBJ1-5, with D possibly TRBD1 on 5 matching bases. The CDR3 has 13 amino acids. CDR1 DFQATT and CDR2 SNEGSKA come from the germline V gene (reference sequence). V lost 8 bases and J 5 bases, leaving 16 bases between the germline ends. As DNA, the CDR3 is TGCAGTCTTCCCACAGGCCTGGATCAGCCCCAGCATTTT. This codes for CSLPTGLDQPQHF.

V and J are TRBV7-2 and TRBJ2-2; D may match TRBD1 or TRBD2 (6 bases each). This CDR3 comprises 16 residues. The germline CDR1 and CDR2 sequences are SGHTA and FQGNSA. Trimming pared 1 base from V and 3 bases from J, leaving 12 bases between. The CDR3 coding sequence is TGTGCCAGCAGCTTAGTCCCAGGGGAGGACACCGGGGAGCTGTTTTTT. It specifies CASSLVPGEDTGELFF.